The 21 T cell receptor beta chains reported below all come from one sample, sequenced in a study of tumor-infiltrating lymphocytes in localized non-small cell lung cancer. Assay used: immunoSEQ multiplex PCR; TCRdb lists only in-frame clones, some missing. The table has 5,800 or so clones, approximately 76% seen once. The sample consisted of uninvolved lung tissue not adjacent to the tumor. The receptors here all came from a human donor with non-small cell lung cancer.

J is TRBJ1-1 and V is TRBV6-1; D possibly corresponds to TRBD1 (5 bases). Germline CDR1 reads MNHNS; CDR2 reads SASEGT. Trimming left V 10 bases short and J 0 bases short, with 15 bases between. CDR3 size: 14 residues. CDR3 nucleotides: TGTGCCACCGATCGACAGTCAATGAACACTGAAGCTTTCTTT. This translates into CATDRQSMNTEAFF.

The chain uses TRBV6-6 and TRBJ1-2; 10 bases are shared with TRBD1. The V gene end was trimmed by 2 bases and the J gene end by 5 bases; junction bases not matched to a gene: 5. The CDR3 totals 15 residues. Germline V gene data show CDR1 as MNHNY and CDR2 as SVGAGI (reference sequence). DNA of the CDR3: TGTGCCAGCAGTTACGGGGACAGGGGATCATATGGCTACACCTTC. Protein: CASSYGDRGSYGYTF.

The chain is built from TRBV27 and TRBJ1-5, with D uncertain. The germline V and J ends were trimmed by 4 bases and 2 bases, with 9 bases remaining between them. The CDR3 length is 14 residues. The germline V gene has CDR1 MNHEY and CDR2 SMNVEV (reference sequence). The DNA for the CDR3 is TGTGCCAGCAGTTGGGTTAAGGGCAATCAGCCCCAGCATTTT. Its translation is CASSWVKGNQPQHF.

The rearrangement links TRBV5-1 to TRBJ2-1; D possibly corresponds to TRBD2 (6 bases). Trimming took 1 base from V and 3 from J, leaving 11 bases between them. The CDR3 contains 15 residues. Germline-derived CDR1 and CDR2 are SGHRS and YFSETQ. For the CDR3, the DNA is TGCGCCAGCAGCTTGCGAGGAGGGGACTACAATGAGCAGTTCTTC. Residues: CASSLRGGDYNEQFF.

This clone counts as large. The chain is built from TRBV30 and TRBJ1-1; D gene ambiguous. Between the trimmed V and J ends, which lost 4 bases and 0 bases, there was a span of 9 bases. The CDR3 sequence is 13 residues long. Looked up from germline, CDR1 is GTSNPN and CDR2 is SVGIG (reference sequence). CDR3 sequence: CAWTRTVNTEAFF. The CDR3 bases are TGTGCCTGGACCCGGACGGTGAACACTGAAGCTTTCTTT.

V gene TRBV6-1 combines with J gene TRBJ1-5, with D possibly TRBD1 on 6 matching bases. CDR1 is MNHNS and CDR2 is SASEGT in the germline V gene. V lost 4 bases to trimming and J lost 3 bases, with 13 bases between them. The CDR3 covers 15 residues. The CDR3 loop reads CASSGQGYTNQPQHF. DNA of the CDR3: TGTGCCAGCAGTGGGCAGGGGTATACCAATCAGCCCCAGCATTTT.

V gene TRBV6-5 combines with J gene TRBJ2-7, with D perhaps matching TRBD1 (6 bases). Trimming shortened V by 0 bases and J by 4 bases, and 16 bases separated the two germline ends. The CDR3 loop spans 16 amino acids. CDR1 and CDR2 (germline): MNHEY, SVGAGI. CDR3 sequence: CASSYSGIEQGYEQYF. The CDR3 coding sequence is TGTGCCAGCAGTTACTCCGGGATCGAACAGGGTTACGAGCAGTACTTC.

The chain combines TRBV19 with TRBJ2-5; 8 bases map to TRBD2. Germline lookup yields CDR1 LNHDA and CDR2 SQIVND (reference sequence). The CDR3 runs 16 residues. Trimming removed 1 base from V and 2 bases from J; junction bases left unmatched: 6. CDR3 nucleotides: TGTGCCAGTAGTATAGCTGGTAGCGGGAATCAAGAGACCCAGTACTTC. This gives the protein CASSIAGSGNQETQYF.

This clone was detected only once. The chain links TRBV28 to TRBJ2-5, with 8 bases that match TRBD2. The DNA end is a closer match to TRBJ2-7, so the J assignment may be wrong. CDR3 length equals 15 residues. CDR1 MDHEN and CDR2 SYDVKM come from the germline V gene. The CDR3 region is CASSPHGSGSYEQYF. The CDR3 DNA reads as TGTGCCAGCAGTCCGCATGGGAGCGGGAGCTACGAGCAGTACTTC.

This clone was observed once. CDR3 DNA: TGCGCCAGCAGCTGGGCGGGGAGCAATGAGCAGTTCTTC. Protein sequence: CASSWAGSNEQFF. This chain connects TRBV5-1 to TRBJ2-1; a weak D match, TRBD2 (6 bases). Trimming took 3 bases from V and 6 from J, leaving 10 bases between them. The CDR3 has 13 residues. Germline V CDR1 and CDR2: SGHRS, YFSETQ.

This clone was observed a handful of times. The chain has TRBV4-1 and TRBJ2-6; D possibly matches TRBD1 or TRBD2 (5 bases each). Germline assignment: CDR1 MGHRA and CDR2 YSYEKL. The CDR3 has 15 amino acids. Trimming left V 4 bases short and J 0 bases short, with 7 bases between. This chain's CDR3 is CASSRGSSGANVLTF. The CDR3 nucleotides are TGCGCCAGCAGCCGGGGGTCCTCTGGGGCCAACGTCCTGACTTTC.

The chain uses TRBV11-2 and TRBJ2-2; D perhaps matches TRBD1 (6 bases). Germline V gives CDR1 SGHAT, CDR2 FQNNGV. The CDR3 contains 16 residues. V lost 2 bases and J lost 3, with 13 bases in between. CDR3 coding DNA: TGTGCCAGCAGCTTACTTTGGGCAGGGGACACCGGGGAGCTGTTTTTT. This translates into CASSLLWAGDTGELFF.

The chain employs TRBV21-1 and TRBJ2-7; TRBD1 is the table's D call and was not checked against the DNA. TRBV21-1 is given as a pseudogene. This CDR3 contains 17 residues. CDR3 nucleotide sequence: TGTGCCAGCAGCCCTGGGGATGGACAGGGGGCTGTTTACGAGCAGTACTTC. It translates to CASSPGDGQGAVYEQYF.

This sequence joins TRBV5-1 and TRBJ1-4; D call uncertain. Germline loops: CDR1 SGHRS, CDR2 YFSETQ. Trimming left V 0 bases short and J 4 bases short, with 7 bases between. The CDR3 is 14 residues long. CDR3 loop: CASSLDSGNEKLFF. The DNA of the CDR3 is TGCGCCAGCAGCTTGGATTCTGGTAATGAAAAACTGTTTTTT. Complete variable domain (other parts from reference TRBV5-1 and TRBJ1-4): KAGVTQTPRYLIKTRGQQVTLSCSPISGHRSVSWYQQTPGQGLQFLFEYFSETQRNKGNFPGRFSGRQFSNSRSEMNVSTLELGDSALYLCASSLDSGNEKLFFGSGTQLSVL.

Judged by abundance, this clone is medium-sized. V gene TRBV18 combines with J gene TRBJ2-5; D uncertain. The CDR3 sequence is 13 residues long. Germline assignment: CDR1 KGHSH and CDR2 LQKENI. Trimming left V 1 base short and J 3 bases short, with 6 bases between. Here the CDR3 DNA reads TGTGCCAGCTCACCACTCCGGGAAGAGACCCAGTACTTC. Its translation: CASSPLREETQYF.

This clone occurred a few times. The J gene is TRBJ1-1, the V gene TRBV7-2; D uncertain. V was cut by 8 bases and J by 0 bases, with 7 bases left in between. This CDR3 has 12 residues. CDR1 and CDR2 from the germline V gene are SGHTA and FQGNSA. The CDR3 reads CASRWMNTEAFF. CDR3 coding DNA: TGTGCCAGCCGCTGGATGAACACTGAAGCTTTCTTT.

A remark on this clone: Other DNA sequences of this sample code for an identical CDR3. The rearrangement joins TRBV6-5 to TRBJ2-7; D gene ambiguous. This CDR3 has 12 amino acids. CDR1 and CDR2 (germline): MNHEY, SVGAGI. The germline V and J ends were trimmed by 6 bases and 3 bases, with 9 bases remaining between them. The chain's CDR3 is CASSPRSYEQYF. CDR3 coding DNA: TGTGCCAGCAGCCCAAGAAGCTACGAGCAGTACTTC.

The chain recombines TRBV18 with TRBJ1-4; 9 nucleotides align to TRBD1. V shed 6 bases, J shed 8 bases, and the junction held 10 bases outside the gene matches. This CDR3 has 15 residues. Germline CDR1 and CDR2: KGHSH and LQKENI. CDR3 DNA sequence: TGTGCCAGCTCGCGGACGGGACAGGGTGGCGAAAAACTGTTTTTT. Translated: CASSRTGQGGEKLFF.

The CDR3 bases are TGTGCCAGCAGTGGGACAGGGGGCACAGATACGCAGTATTTT. As protein: CASSGTGGTDTQYF. The chain uses TRBV6-4 and TRBJ2-3, with 9 nucleotides matching TRBD1. Germline loops: CDR1 MRHNA, CDR2 SNTAGT. Germline trimming cut 4 bases from V and 1 base from J; bases unmatched to any gene: 0. The CDR3 totals 14 residues.

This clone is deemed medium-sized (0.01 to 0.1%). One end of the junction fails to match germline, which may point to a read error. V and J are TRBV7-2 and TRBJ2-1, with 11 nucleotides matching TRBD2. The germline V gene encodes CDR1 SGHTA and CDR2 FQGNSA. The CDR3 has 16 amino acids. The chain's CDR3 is CASNLAGGPSYNEQFF. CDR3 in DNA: TGTGCCAGCAACTTAGCGGGAGGGCCATCCTACAATGAGCAGTTCTTC.

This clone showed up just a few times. Here the CDR3 DNA reads TGCGCCAGCAGCTTGGCTAGCGGGAGATACGAGCAGTACTTC. Translated: CASSLASGRYEQYF. The chain has TRBV5-1 and TRBJ2-7; 10 nucleotides line up with TRBD2. There are 14 residues in the CDR3. The V and J ends lost 0 bases and 4 bases, in that order; junction bases with no gene match: 1. The germline V gene encodes CDR1 SGHRS and CDR2 YFSETQ.